The clone carrying this T cell receptor beta chain was seen more than once but under ten times. The target antigen is unknown. This specimen comes from a study of CD8 T cells in ankylosing spondylitis. Scientists made TCR beta libraries using quantitative 5'-RACE with molecular barcodes. TCRdb fed the 5' RACE reads into MiXCR, producing one record per CDR3 protein. The sample lists 750,000 to 850,000 distinct CDR3 sequences, about an eighth occurring once. Findings and limits, study-wide: Blood of patients with ankylosing spondylitis appeared to be characterized by a TCR beta motif of about 8 highly homologous variants. Some of the motif variants had earlier been found in reactive arthritis patients' fluid and blood.

From germline, CDR1 is DFQATT and CDR2 SNEGSKA (reference sequence). V lost 1 base to trimming and J lost 3 bases, with 24 bases between them. The length of the CDR3 is 18 residues. This chain connects TRBV20-1 to TRBJ1-1; D may be TRBD1 (5 bases). Sequencing input: blood, either unsorted or a sorted T cell fraction (not recorded which). The sequence derives from a male donor with ankylosing spondylitis. Written as DNA, the CDR3 is TGCAGTGCTAGAGGCGGTAAAAGGTCCAGGGCGCTTGACACTGAAGCTTTCTTT. Translation: CSARGGKRSRALDTEAFF.